This record covers a single TCR beta chain. Its target is unknown. Time point given: cycle 4 day 1 (C4D1), after less than 7 weeks of nivolumab. Each of the patients experienced relapse following autologous stem cell transplantation, and their brentuximab vedotin exposure differed. Only in-frame clones appear in the TCRdb table, and some are missing; sequencing was by immunoSEQ multiplex PCR. Among 90,000 to 140,000 clones listed, approximately 89% were seen once. The data stem from a study of PD-1 blockade in classical Hodgkin lymphoma. In the study overall: The study gave patients nivolumab 3 mg/kg intravenously every 2 weeks. Study outcomes and limitations: Individuals initiating nivolumab under 1 year after ASCT were excluded. The study found complete responders had baseline diversity similar to newly diagnosed patients. Diversity in CD4+ TCRs, unlike that measured in CD8+ TCRs, had risen significantly by C4D1.

Deletions cut 6 bases from V and 2 bases from J, with 14 bases between. CDR1 is MDHEN and CDR2 is SYDVKM in the germline V gene. The CDR3 sequence is 14 residues long. This sample comprised peripheral blood mononuclear cells (PBMCs), obtained before the fourth cycle of nivolumab. This sequence joins TRBV28 and TRBJ2-7; D is possibly TRBD1 (5 bases). This receptor was taken from a human donor with classical Hodgkin lymphoma. The CDR3 reads CASSQVDSPYEQYF. The CDR3 DNA follows: TGTGCCAGCAGCCAGGTCGACAGCCCCTACGAGCAGTACTTC.